The clone carrying this T cell receptor beta chain was observed many times. Its matching antigen is unknown. CDR1 is SGHDN, CDR2 FVKESK, per germline. V was cut by 4 bases and J by 6 bases, with 7 bases left in between. The CDR3 length is 12 residues. CD8+CD4-CCR7+CD45RA+ cells were sorted as naive CD8 T cells. The sample belongs to a study of molecular identifiers for immune sequencing clone quantification. General observations from the study: Clones of above 20 RNA copies carried over 98% of effector molecules; in naive cells they carried under 1%.

Using its own MiXCR run on the PCR reads, TCRdb lists one record per CDR3 protein. Seen here are over 50,000 distinct CDR3 sequences, just over 35% observed once, and the top ten hold 3.5% to 4.5%. The gene calls are TRBV14 and TRBJ2-1, with D unresolved. The origin of this receptor is a human donor in good health. Some libraries in this study had Jurkat cell RNA spiked in. The sample was naive CD8+ T cells from blood, with Jurkat cell RNA spiked in. Subset indicated: FACS-sorted CD8+CD4-CCR7+CD45RA+ naive T cells. The CDR3 region is CASSLFVNEQFF. For the CDR3, the DNA is TGTGCCAGCAGCCTCTTCGTCAATGAGCAGTTCTTC. Looking up the rest from reference TRBV14 and TRBJ2-1 gives the full variable domain: EAGVTQFPSHSVIEKGQTVTLRCDPISGHDNLYWYRRVMGKEIKFLLHFVKESKQDESGMPNNRFLAERTGGTYSTLKVQPAELEDSGVYFCASSLFVNEQFFGPGTRLTVL.